The sequence of this T cell receptor (beta chain) was determined in a study of blood T cell repertoires in COVID-19. Study-level background: Sites across the United States, Italy and Spain contributed samples from acute and convalescent COVID-19. Sources were T cells, B-cell-depleted T cells, or PBMCs; the material itself was cDNA or gDNA.

The CDR3 runs to 12 residues. Deletions cut 3 bases from V and 11 bases from J, with 8 bases between. CDR1 LNHDA and CDR2 SQIVND come from the germline V gene (reference sequence). In the study's own analysis: Estimation of nucleated cell counts was performed using reference gene primer amplification. Method: immunoSEQ multiplex PCR; TCRdb's copy keeps in-frame clones and lacks some. V and J calls and clone size come straight from that table; D and trimming were deduced from the DNA. Of about 220,000 clones listed, around four fifths are singletons. This clonotype was obtained from a woman aged 60 to 75 who had recovered from COVID-19. The sequencing sample was made of peripheral blood. The chain is built from TRBV19 and TRBJ1-6; D is possibly TRBD1 (6 bases). DNA for the CDR3: TGTGCCAGTAGTATGACAGGTACACCCCTCCACTTT. Protein sequence: CASSMTGTPLHF.